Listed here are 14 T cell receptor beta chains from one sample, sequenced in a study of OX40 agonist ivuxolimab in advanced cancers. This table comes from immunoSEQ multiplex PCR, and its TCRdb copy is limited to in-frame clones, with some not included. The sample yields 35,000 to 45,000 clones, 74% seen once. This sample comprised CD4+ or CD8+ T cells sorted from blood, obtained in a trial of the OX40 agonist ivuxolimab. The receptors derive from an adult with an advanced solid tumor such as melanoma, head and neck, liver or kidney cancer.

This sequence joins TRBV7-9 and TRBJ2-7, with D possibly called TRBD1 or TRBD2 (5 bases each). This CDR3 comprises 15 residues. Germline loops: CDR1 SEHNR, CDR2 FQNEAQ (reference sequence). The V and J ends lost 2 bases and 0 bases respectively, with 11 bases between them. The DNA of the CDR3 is TGTGCCAGCAGCTTATGGGACGGGATCTCCTACGAGCAGTACTTC. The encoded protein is CASSLWDGISYEQYF.

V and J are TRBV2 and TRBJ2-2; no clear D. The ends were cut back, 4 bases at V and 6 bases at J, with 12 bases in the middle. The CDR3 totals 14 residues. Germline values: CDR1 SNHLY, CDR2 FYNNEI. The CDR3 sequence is CASSVVSDSGELFF. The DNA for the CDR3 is TGTGCCAGCAGTGTGGTGTCGGATTCCGGGGAGCTGTTTTTT.

The CDR3 bases are TGTGCCAGCAGCTTAGGGGTAAACGAGCAGTACTTC. The encoded protein is CASSLGVNEQYF. The V gene is TRBV11-1, the J gene TRBJ2-7; D is unresolved. This CDR3 contains 12 residues. V gave up 1 base and J gave up 5 bases, with 6 bases separating them. Germline V gene lookup returns CDR1 SGHAT and CDR2 FQDESV (reference sequence).

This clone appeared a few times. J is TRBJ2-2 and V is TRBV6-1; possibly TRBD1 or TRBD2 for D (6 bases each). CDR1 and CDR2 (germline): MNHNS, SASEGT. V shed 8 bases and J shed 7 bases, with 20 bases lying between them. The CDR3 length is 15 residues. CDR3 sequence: CASYGVGGSSGELFF. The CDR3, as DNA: TGTGCCAGCTACGGAGTAGGGGGGTCTAGCGGGGAGCTGTTTTTT.

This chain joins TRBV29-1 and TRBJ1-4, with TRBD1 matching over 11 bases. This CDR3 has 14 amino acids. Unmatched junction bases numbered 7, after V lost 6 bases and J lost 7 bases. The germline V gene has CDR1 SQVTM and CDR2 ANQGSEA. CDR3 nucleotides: TGCAGCGTCCGGACAGGGGGCATGGGTGAAAAACTGTTTTTT. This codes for CSVRTGGMGEKLFF.

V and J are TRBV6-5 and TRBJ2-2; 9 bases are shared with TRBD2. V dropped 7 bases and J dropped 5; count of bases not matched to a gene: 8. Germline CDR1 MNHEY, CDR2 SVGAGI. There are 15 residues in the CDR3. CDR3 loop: CASMAGGFETGELFF. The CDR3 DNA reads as TGTGCCAGCATGGCGGGGGGGTTTGAGACCGGGGAGCTGTTTTTT.

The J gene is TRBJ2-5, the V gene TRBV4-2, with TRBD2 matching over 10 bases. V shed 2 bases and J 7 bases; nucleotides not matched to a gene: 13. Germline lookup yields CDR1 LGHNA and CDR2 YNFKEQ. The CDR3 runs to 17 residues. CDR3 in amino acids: CASSQPGLATEGRTQYF. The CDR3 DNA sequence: TGTGCCAGCAGCCAACCGGGACTAGCGACGGAGGGGAGGACCCAGTACTTC.

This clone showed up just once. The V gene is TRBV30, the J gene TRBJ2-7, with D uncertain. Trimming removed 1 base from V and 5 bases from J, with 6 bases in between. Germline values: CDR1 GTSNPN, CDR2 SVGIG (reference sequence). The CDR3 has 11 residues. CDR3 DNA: TGTGCCTGGAGTGAGGCAAACGAGCAGTACTTC. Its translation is CAWSEANEQYF.

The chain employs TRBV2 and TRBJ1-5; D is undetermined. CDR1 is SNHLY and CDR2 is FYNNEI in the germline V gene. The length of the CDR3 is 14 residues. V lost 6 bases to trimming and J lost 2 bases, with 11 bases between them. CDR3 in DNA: TGTGCCAGCAGGCCTGGGAGTGGCAATCAGCCCCAGCATTTT. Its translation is CASRPGSGNQPQHF.

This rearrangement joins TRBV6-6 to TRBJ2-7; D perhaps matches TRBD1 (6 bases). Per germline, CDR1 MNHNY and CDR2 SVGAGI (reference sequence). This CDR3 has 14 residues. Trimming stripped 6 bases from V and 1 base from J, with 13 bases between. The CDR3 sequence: CASRTQGSSYEQYF. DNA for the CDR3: TGTGCCAGCAGGACACAGGGATCGTCCTACGAGCAGTACTTC.

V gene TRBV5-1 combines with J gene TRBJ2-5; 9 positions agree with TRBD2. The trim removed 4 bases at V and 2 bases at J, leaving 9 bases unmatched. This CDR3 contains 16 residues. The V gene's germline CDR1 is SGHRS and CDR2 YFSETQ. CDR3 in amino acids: CASSRNIAGAQETQYF. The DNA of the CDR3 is TGCGCCAGCAGCCGAAATATAGCGGGGGCACAAGAGACCCAGTACTTC. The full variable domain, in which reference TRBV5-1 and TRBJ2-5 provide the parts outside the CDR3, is KAGVTQTPRYLIKTRGQQVTLSCSPISGHRSVSWYQQTPGQGLQFLFEYFSETQRNKGNFPGRFSGRQFSNSRSEMNVSTLELGDSALYLCASSRNIAGAQETQYFGPGTRLLVL.

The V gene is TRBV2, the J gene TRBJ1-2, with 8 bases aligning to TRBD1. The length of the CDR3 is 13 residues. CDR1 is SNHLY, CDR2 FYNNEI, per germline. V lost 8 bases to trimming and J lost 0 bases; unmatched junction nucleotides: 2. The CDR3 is CASQTGANYGYTF. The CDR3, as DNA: TGTGCCAGCCAGACAGGGGCTAACTATGGCTACACCTTC.

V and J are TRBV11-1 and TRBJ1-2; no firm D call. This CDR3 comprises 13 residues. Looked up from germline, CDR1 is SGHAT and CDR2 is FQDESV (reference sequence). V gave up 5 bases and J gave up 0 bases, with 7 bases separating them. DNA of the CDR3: TGTGCCAGCAGCCAACAAGCTAACTATGGCTACACCTTC. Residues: CASSQQANYGYTF.

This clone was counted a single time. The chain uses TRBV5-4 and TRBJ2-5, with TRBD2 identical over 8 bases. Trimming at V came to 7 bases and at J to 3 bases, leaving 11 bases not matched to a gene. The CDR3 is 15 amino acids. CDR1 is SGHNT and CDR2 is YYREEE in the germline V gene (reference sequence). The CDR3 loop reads CASRPPAGEKETQYF. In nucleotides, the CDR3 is TGTGCCAGCCGTCCCCCAGCGGGGGAGAAAGAGACCCAGTACTTC.